What follows are 19 T cell receptor beta chains derived from one specimen sequenced in a study of blood T cell repertoires in COVID-19. Assay used: immunoSEQ multiplex PCR; TCRdb lists only in-frame clones, some missing. The sample lists 220,000 or so clones, roughly 84% seen once, with around 2.7% in the top ten. Sequencing was performed on peripheral blood. Receptors were obtained from a woman aged 30 to 39 who had recovered from COVID-19.

The chain recombines TRBV3-1 (or the pseudogene TRBV3-2) with TRBJ2-7, with D maybe TRBD2 (5 bases). This CDR3 comprises 15 residues. Looked up from germline, CDR1 is LGHDT and CDR2 is YNNKEL (reference sequence). V lost 0 bases and J 7 bases, leaving 16 bases between the germline ends. The CDR3 nucleotides are TGTGCCAGCAGCCAAGATGAGACCGGGAATGAGGAGCAGTACTTC. Translated, it gives CASSQDETGNEEQYF.

V gene TRBV28 combines with J gene TRBJ2-3; 7 bases are a match to TRBD2. Trimming at V came to 8 bases and at J to 4 bases, leaving 12 bases not matched to a gene. The length of the CDR3 is 15 residues. The germline V gene has CDR1 MDHEN and CDR2 SYDVKM. CDR3 loop: CASRRAGEAADTQYF. The CDR3 nucleotides read TGTGCCAGCCGTCGCGCGGGAGAAGCGGCAGATACGCAGTATTTT.

This clone was seen a few times. This sequence joins TRBV11-2 and TRBJ1-4, with 9 bases fitting TRBD1. The CDR3 consists of 14 residues. From germline, CDR1 is SGHAT and CDR2 FQNNGV. The V gene end was trimmed by 3 bases and the J gene end by 8 bases; junction bases not matched to a gene: 4. As DNA, the CDR3 is TGTGCCAGCAGCTTGGGACAGGGTGCGGAAAAACTGTTTTTT. It translates to CASSLGQGAEKLFF.

The chain is built from TRBV5-1 and TRBJ1-1; 7 nucleotides align to TRBD1. CDR1 is SGHRS, CDR2 YFSETQ, per germline. The trim removed 7 bases at V and 0 bases at J, leaving 3 bases unmatched. The CDR3 spans 13 residues. The CDR3 loop is CASGGQMNTEAFF. CDR3 coding DNA: TGCGCCAGCGGGGGACAGATGAACACTGAAGCTTTCTTT.

This chain links TRBV2 with TRBJ1-1; tentative D call: TRBD1 (5 bases). V gave up 4 bases and J gave up 0 bases, with 9 bases separating them. The germline gives CDR1 SNHLY, CDR2 FYNNEI. CDR3 size: 14 residues. Written as DNA, the CDR3 is TGTGCCAGCAGTGCCCAGACAGTGAACACTGAAGCTTTCTTT. This encodes CASSAQTVNTEAFF.

The chain uses TRBV6-5 and TRBJ2-3; 8 positions agree with TRBD1. Germline assignment: CDR1 MNHEY and CDR2 SVGAGI. The V and J ends lost 9 bases and 0 bases, in that order; junction bases with no gene match: 5. The CDR3 loop spans 14 amino acids. The CDR3 is CASDRGISTDTQYF. The CDR3 coding sequence is TGTGCCAGTGACAGGGGCATAAGCACAGATACGCAGTATTTT.

This rearrangement joins TRBV6-5 to TRBJ1-2; weak D call: TRBD1 (5 bases). Germline V gene lookup returns CDR1 MNHEY and CDR2 SVGAGI. CDR3 length: 15 residues. The V end lost 7 bases, the J end lost 0 bases, and 15 bases lay between the germline ends. DNA for the CDR3: TGTGCCAGCATTAACCGGGACTGGACTAACTATGGCTACACCTTC. This translates into CASINRDWTNYGYTF.

The gene calls are TRBV29-1 and TRBJ1-1; D gene ambiguous. Trimming took 5 bases from V and 10 from J, leaving 29 bases between them. The CDR3 contains 16 residues. Germline values: CDR1 SQVTM, CDR2 ANQGSEA. The CDR3 loop is CSVRPRLAGDKVGAFF. CDR3 nucleotide sequence: TGCAGCGTTCGCCCGCGACTGGCCGGCGATAAAGTCGGAGCTTTCTTT.

The chain carries TRBV19 and TRBJ2-7; 7 bases are shared with TRBD2. Per the germline V gene, CDR1 is LNHDA and CDR2 is SQIVND (reference sequence). The CDR3 length is 12 residues. With V trimmed by 8 bases and J by 3 bases, 4 bases remained unmatched. The CDR3, as DNA: TGTGCCAGTGCGGGAGAGGGCTACGAGCAGTACTTC. As protein: CASAGEGYEQYF.

V and J are TRBV5-4 and TRBJ2-7; the match to TRBD2 covers 12 bases. From germline, CDR1 is SGHNT and CDR2 YYREEE (reference sequence). CDR3 length: 14 amino acids. J was trimmed by 7 bases and V by 3 bases; bases with no gene match: 5. CDR3 region: CASSSTSGSKEQYF. CDR3 sequence (DNA): TGTGCCAGCAGCTCGACTAGCGGGAGTAAAGAGCAGTACTTC.

The V and J genes are TRBV5-8 and TRBJ2-3, with D unresolved. There are 13 residues in the CDR3. Germline CDR1 and CDR2: SGHTS and YDEGEE. V dropped 0 bases and J dropped 1 base, with 3 bases sitting between them. CDR3 bases: TGTGCCAGCAGCTTGGGAGGCACAGATACGCAGTATTTT. This codes for CASSLGGTDTQYF. Looking up the rest from reference TRBV5-8 and TRBJ2-3 gives the full variable domain: EAGVTQSPTHLIKTRGQQATLRCSPISGHTSVYWYQQALGLGLQFLLWYDEGEERNRGNFPPRFSGRQFPNYSSELNVNALELEDSALYLCASSLGGTDTQYFGPGTRLTVL.

This chain uses TRBV7-3 with TRBJ2-5; 8 bases fit TRBD2. Germline V gene sequence: CDR1 SGHTA, CDR2 FQGTGA. Losses at the gene ends were 0 bases for V and 7 bases for J; bases not matched to a gene: 4. This CDR3 comprises 14 residues. The CDR3 reads CASSLTDRGGTQYF. As DNA, the CDR3 is TGTGCCAGCAGCTTAACGGACCGGGGGGGGACCCAGTACTTC.

This clone was counted once. V gene TRBV28 combines with J gene TRBJ1-5; a possible D gene is TRBD1 (5 bases). Germline values: CDR1 MDHEN, CDR2 SYDVKM. This CDR3 has 17 residues. V dropped 2 bases and J dropped 0 bases, with 14 bases sitting between them. CDR3 sequence (DNA): TGTGCCAGCAGTTTAGCTAGACAGATTTATAGCAATCAGCCCCAGCATTTT. Protein: CASSLARQIYSNQPQHF. Supplemented by reference TRBV28 and TRBJ1-5, the full variable domain reads DVKVTQSSRYLVKRTGEKVFLECVQDMDHENMFWYRQDPGLGLRLIYFSYDVKMKEKGDIPEGYSVSREKKERFSLILESASTNQTSMYLCASSLARQIYSNQPQHFGDGTRLSIL.

The chain has TRBV7-6 and TRBJ2-7; 8 positions agree with TRBD2. Germline V lookup: CDR1 SGHVS, CDR2 FNYEAQ. There are 16 residues in the CDR3. J was trimmed by 2 bases and V by 5 bases; bases with no gene match: 11. CDR3 sequence: CASSPSATGGPYEQYF. The CDR3 DNA is TGTGCCAGCAGCCCCTCAGCAACGGGAGGGCCCTACGAGCAGTACTTC.

The chain joins TRBV6-5 to TRBJ2-7, with 11 positions matching TRBD1. The CDR3 totals 14 residues. The germline V gene has CDR1 MNHEY and CDR2 SVGAGI. Trimming at V came to 2 bases and at J to 5 bases, leaving 2 bases not matched to a gene. The CDR3 coding sequence is TGTGCCAGCAGTTACGGGACAGGGGGGGACGAGCAGTACTTC. Translated, it gives CASSYGTGGDEQYF.

This chain connects TRBV19 to TRBJ2-2, with TRBD2 matching over 10 bases. J lost 6 bases, V lost 5 bases, and 3 bases had no gene match. This CDR3 contains 14 residues. Per germline, CDR1 LNHDA and CDR2 SQIVND (reference sequence). The CDR3: CASSGSGRAGELFF. CDR3 nucleotide sequence: TGTGCCAGTAGTGGGAGCGGGAGGGCCGGGGAGCTGTTTTTT.

The V gene is TRBV5-1, the J gene TRBJ2-7, with 10 positions matching TRBD2. This CDR3 is built from 14 residues. Looked up from germline, CDR1 is SGHRS and CDR2 is YFSETQ. The J segment lost 3 bases and the V segment lost 5 bases, leaving 5 bases of the junction unmatched. The CDR3 sequence is CASRLTSGDYEQYF. The CDR3 DNA is TGCGCCAGCAGGCTCACTAGCGGGGACTACGAGCAGTACTTC.

The chain couples TRBV29-1 to TRBJ2-3, with TRBD2 identical over 8 bases. The CDR3 is 12 residues long. Germline V gene sequence: CDR1 SQVTM, CDR2 ANQGSEA. V was clipped by 6 bases and J by 6 bases; unmatched bases: 5. The CDR3 loop reads CSVKRTSDTQYF. The CDR3 nucleotides are TGCAGCGTAAAGAGGACTAGCGATACGCAGTATTTT.

J is TRBJ1-2 and V is TRBV7-9; tentatively, D is TRBD1 (6 bases). The V end lost 6 bases, the J end lost 3 bases, and 20 bases lay between the germline ends. Germline CDR1 SEHNR, CDR2 FQNEAQ (reference sequence). The CDR3 totals 16 residues. CDR3 sequence (DNA): TGTGCCAGCAGTTCGGGGGGCGCACTAAGAGACTATGGCTACACCTTC. Protein: CASSSGGALRDYGYTF.